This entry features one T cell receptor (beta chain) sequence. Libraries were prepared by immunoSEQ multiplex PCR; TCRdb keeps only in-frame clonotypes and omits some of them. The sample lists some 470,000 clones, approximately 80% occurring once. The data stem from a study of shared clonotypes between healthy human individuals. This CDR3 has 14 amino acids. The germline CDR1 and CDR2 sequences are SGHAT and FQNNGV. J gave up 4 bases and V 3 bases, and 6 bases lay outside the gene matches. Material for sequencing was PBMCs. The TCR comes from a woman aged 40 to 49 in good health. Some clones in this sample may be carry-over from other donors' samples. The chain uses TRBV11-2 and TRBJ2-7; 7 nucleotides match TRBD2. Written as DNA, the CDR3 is TGTGCCAGCAGCTTGGGGGGGAGTCGGTACGAGCAGTACTTC. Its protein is CASSLGGSRYEQYF. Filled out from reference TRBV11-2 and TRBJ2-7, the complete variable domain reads EAGVAQSPRYKIIEKRQSVAFWCNPISGHATLYWYQQILGQGPKLLIQFQNNGVVDDSQLPKDRFSAERLKGVDSTLKIQPAKLEDSAVYLCASSLGGSRYEQYFGPGTRLTVT.